This TCR beta chain was captured by sequencing in a study of shared clonotypes between healthy human individuals. Study in general: The donor group consisted of two women and three men, aged 18 to 49.

Sequenced by immunoSEQ multiplex PCR; TCRdb stores in-frame clones only, minus some. Of roughly 850,000 clones in the sample, around 96% were seen once. As regards this clone: What it recognizes is unknown. The sample contains more than one DNA sequence encoding this CDR3.

Trimming left V 4 bases short and J 3 bases short, with 10 bases between. Germline CDR1 is MNHEY and CDR2 is SMNVEV (reference sequence). This CDR3 contains 13 residues. Whole-study findings and limits: Sequencing depth was expected to influence donor clonotype sharing.

CD8 cells regarded as naive lacked CD45RO, were positively chosen for CCR7, and omitted terminally differentiated effector memory CD45RA+ cells. Input material: naive CD8+ T cells sorted from blood. The genes are TRBV27 and TRBJ2-7, with a tentative D call TRBD1 (6 bases). The receptor was isolated from a man aged 25-45 years in good health. This CDR3 is CASSSRGSYEQYF. As DNA, the CDR3 is TGTGCCAGCAGTTCCAGGGGCAGCTACGAGCAGTACTTC.